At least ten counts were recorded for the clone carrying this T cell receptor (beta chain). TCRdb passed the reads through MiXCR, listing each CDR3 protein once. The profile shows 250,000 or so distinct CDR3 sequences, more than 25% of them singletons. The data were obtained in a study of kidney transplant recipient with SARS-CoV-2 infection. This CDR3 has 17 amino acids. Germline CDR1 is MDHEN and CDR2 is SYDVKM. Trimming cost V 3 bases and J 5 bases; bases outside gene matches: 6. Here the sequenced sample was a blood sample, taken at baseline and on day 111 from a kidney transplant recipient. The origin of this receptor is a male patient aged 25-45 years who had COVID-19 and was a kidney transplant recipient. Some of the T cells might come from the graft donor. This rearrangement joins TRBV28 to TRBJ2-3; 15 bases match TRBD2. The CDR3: CASSFPGLAGGGDTQYF. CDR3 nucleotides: TGTGCCAGCAGTTTTCCGGGACTAGCGGGAGGAGGAGATACGCAGTATTTT.